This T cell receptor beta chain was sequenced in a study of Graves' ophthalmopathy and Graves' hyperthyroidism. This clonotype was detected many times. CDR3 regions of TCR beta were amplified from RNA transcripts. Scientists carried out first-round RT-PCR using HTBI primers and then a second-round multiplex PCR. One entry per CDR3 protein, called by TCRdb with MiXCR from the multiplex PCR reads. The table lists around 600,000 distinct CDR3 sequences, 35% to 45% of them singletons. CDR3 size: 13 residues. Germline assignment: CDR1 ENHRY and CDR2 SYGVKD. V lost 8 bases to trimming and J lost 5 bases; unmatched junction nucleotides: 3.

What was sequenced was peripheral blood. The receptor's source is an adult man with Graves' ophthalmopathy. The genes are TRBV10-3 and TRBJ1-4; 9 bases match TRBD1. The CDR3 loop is CAIGDRENEKLFF. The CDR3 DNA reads TGTGCCATCGGGGACAGGGAGAATGAAAAACTGTTTTTT.